The text below deals with one T cell receptor (beta chain). The entry originates in a study of blood T cell repertoires in COVID-19. Germline CDR1 SGHRS, CDR2 YFSETQ. This CDR3 region has 15 residues. V was clipped by 0 bases and J by 5 bases; unmatched bases: 4. Here immunoSEQ multiplex PCR was the method, and the copy in TCRdb shows in-frame clones only, minus some. Of hundreds of thousands of clones in the sample, about 88% were seen once. The sample comprised PBMCs or T cells enriched from blood (not recorded which). The TCR was taken from a woman between 50 and 59 years old who had recovered from COVID-19. The V gene is TRBV5-1, the J gene TRBJ2-2, with 7 bases aligning to TRBD1. The CDR3 DNA reads as TGCGCCAGCAGCTTGGACAGGGGAATTACCGGGGAGCTGTTTTTT. Its protein is CASSLDRGITGELFF.